Below are 6 T cell receptor beta chains sequenced from a single sample in a study of cytomegalovirus exposure and HLA in healthy donors. PCR primers comprised 60 Vbeta and 13 Jbeta primers. Sequencing was performed with immunoSEQ multiplex PCR; in TCRdb, only in-frame clones are kept and a portion is missing. The profile shows just over 200,000 clones, 70% of them singletons. Input material: PBMCs. The origin of the receptors is a man aged 35 to 55 in good health and CMV-seropositive.

The CDR3 DNA reads TGCGCCAGCAGCACAATGGACAGGGTATCACAAGGCTACACCTTC. It is translated as CASSTMDRVSQGYTF. This chain joins TRBV5-1 and TRBJ1-2, with 8 bases aligning to TRBD1. The J segment lost 8 bases and the V segment lost 4 bases, leaving 13 bases of the junction unmatched. This CDR3 comprises 15 residues. Germline V gives CDR1 SGHRS, CDR2 YFSETQ.

The chain combines TRBV29-1 with TRBJ1-6; 7 positions agree with TRBD1. CDR3 length: 14 residues. The V and J ends lost 5 bases and 5 bases, in that order; junction bases with no gene match: 6. Germline V gene data show CDR1 as SQVTM and CDR2 as ANQGSEA. The CDR3 region is CSVRSGTDNSPLHF. The CDR3 DNA follows: TGCAGCGTTCGCTCCGGGACAGATAATTCACCCCTCCACTTT.

This chain connects TRBV5-6 to TRBJ1-5, with no clear D. Trimming pared 2 bases from V and 3 bases from J, leaving 9 bases between. CDR1 and CDR2 (germline): SGHDT, YYEEEE. This CDR3 spans 14 amino acids. The CDR3 region has the DNA TGTGCCAGCAGCTTTAGTGGACTCAATCAGCCCCAGCATTTT. It specifies CASSFSGLNQPQHF. Variable domain in full (rest from reference TRBV5-6 and TRBJ1-5): DAGVTQSPTHLIKTRGQQVTLRCSPKSGHDTVSWYQQALGQGPQFIFQYYEEEERQRGNFPDRFSGHQFPNYSSELNVNALLLGDSALYLCASSFSGLNQPQHFGDGTRLSIL.

V gene TRBV7-2 combines with J gene TRBJ2-7, with D possibly TRBD2 on 5 matching bases. Looked up from germline, CDR1 is SGHTA and CDR2 is FQGNSA. Deletions cut 2 bases from V and 6 bases from J, with 5 bases between. This CDR3 is 11 amino acids long. The CDR3 DNA sequence: TGTGCCAGCAGCTTACGGGGCGAGCAGTACTTC. Its translation: CASSLRGEQYF. The whole variable domain, remainder taken from reference TRBV7-2 and TRBJ2-7, is GAGVSQSPSNKVTEKGKDVELRCDPISGHTALYWYRQSLGQGLEFLIYFQGNSAPDKSGLPSDRFSAERTGGSVSTLTIQRTQQEDSAVYLCASSLRGEQYFGPGTRLTVT.

The chain uses TRBV13 and TRBJ1-2; TRBD1 is a possible D gene (6 bases). Germline CDR1 and CDR2: PRHDT and FYEKMQ (reference sequence). CDR3 size: 13 residues. Between the trimmed V and J ends, which lost 5 bases and 4 bases, there was a span of 11 bases. The CDR3 DNA is TGTGCCAGCAGCATAATGGGGGCCTATGGCTACACCTTC. It specifies CASSIMGAYGYTF.

This sequence joins TRBV27 and TRBJ2-6; weak D call: TRBD1 (6 bases). The CDR3 is 14 residues long. The germline CDR1 and CDR2 sequences are MNHEY and SMNVEV (reference sequence). Trimming left V 5 bases short and J 4 bases short, with 9 bases between. The CDR3 DNA reads TGTGCCAGCAGTCTCCAGGGGGGGGCCAACGTCCTGACTTTC. It encodes CASSLQGGANVLTF. The variable domain in full, completed from reference TRBV27 and TRBJ2-6, reads EAQVTQNPRYLITVTGKKLTVTCSQNMNHEYMSWYRQDPGLGLRQIYYSMNVEVTDKGDVPEGYKVSRKEKRNFPLILESPSPNQTSLYFCASSLQGGANVLTFGAGSRLTVL.